This passage covers 18 T cell receptor beta chains from one sample sequenced in a study of shared clonotypes between healthy human individuals. Terminally differentiated effector memory CD45RA+ cells were left out of the naive CD8 fraction, which was CD45RO-negative and positively selected for CCR7. The repertoire was sequenced with immunoSEQ multiplex PCR; TCRdb's copy has only in-frame clones and lacks some. The repertoire holds just over 2,000,000 clones, with just under 95% as singletons. Input material: naive CD8+ T cells sorted from blood. Receptors originate from a man younger than 30 in good health.

The rearrangement joins TRBV27 to TRBJ1-2; 9 bases map to TRBD1. The CDR3 is 14 amino acids. With V trimmed by 5 bases and J by 4 bases, 5 bases remained unmatched. Germline V lookup: CDR1 MNHEY, CDR2 SMNVEV (reference sequence). CDR3 DNA: TGTGCCAGCAGTGTTACAGGGGGCGTCTATGGCTACACCTTC. Its translation is CASSVTGGVYGYTF.

The chain recombines TRBV7-9 with TRBJ2-7; D is perhaps TRBD1 or TRBD2 (6 bases each). V was clipped by 5 bases and J by 4 bases, with 18 bases between them. Germline values: CDR1 SEHNR, CDR2 FQNEAQ (reference sequence). CDR3 length equals 15 residues. Written as DNA, the CDR3 is TGTGCCAGCAGCATCTCGGGGGCAGGGTTATACGAGCAGTACTTC. It encodes CASSISGAGLYEQYF.

This chain links TRBV6-5 with TRBJ2-7; 7 bases fit TRBD1. The CDR3 is 14 residues long. After removal of 2 bases from V and 3 bases from J, the junction contained 4 bases not matched to a gene. The germline V gene encodes CDR1 MNHEY and CDR2 SVGAGI. CDR3 region: CASSYTGAGYEQYF. The CDR3 DNA reads as TGTGCCAGCAGTTACACAGGGGCGGGCTACGAGCAGTACTTC.

J is TRBJ2-1 and V is TRBV25-1; D perhaps matches TRBD2 (6 bases). CDR1 and CDR2 from the germline V gene are MGHDK and SYGVNS. Trimming stripped 2 bases from V and 5 bases from J, with 10 bases between. This CDR3 has 14 residues. CDR3 in DNA: TGTGCCAGCAGTGAAAGGGACTTCCACAATGAGCAGTTCTTC. This encodes CASSERDFHNEQFF.

V is TRBV13 and J is TRBJ2-7; D may match TRBD1 or TRBD2 (5 bases each). The V gene's germline CDR1 is PRHDT and CDR2 FYEKMQ (reference sequence). CDR3 size: 15 residues. V dropped 3 bases and J dropped 1 base, with 13 bases sitting between them. The CDR3 loop reads CASSFYGGESYEQYF. The DNA for the CDR3 is TGTGCCAGCAGCTTTTATGGGGGTGAATCCTACGAGCAGTACTTC.

Comment on this clone: Other DNA sequences in this sample translate to the same CDR3. V is TRBV13 and J is TRBJ2-7, with 9 bases matching TRBD1. Looked up from germline, CDR1 is PRHDT and CDR2 is FYEKMQ (reference sequence). The trim removed 5 bases at V and 2 bases at J, leaving 4 bases unmatched. The CDR3 totals 14 residues. In nucleotides, the CDR3 is TGTGCCAGCAGCCCGGGACAGGGCACCTACGAGCAGTACTTC. The encoded protein is CASSPGQGTYEQYF. Full variable domain (remainder filled in from reference TRBV13 and TRBJ2-7): AAGVIQSPRHLIKEKRETATLKCYPIPRHDTVYWYQQGPGQDPQFLISFYEKMQSDKGSIPDRFSAQQFSDYHSELNMSSLELGDSALYFCASSPGQGTYEQYFGPGTRLTVT.

This chain connects TRBV6-7 to TRBJ2-1; D is possibly TRBD2 (6 bases). TRBV6-7 is placed among ORFs of uncertain function. Trimming cost V 2 bases and J 0 bases, with 8 bases left between them. The length of the CDR3 is 15 residues. CDR3 loop: CASSYGRTSYNEQFF. The CDR3 nucleotides are TGTGCCAGCAGTTACGGGAGGACCTCCTACAATGAGCAGTTCTTC.

J is TRBJ2-7 and V is TRBV11-2; D is perhaps TRBD1 (5 bases). The CDR3 length is 15 residues. V was cut by 1 base and J by 2 bases, with 12 bases left in between. Germline assignment: CDR1 SGHAT and CDR2 FQNNGV. The DNA for the CDR3 is TGTGCCAGCAGCTTAGGGTCAGGGATGGCCTACGAGCAGTACTTC. Residues: CASSLGSGMAYEQYF.

The chain's CDR3 is CASSSWREQETQYF. For the CDR3, the DNA is TGTGCCAGCAGTTCGTGGAGGGAACAAGAGACCCAGTACTTC. The chain combines TRBV13 with TRBJ2-5; tentatively, D is TRBD2 (6 bases). This CDR3 has 14 residues. Germline CDR1 reads PRHDT; CDR2 reads FYEKMQ (reference sequence). V was pared by 6 bases and J by 2 bases, with 13 bases between. The entire variable domain, with the rest obtained from reference TRBV13 and TRBJ2-5, is as follows: AAGVIQSPRHLIKEKRETATLKCYPIPRHDTVYWYQQGPGQDPQFLISFYEKMQSDKGSIPDRFSAQQFSDYHSELNMSSLELGDSALYFCASSSWREQETQYFGPGTRLLVL.

The chain carries TRBV21-1 and TRBJ1-2; the table names TRBD1, a call not compared with the DNA. TRBV21-1 is an annotated pseudogene. The CDR3 totals 13 residues. The CDR3: CASSTSQNYGYTF. CDR3 in DNA: TGTGCCAGCAGCACATCACAGAACTATGGCTACACCTTC.

This clone appeared once. V usage is TRBV29-1 and J usage is TRBJ2-1; 8 nucleotides line up with TRBD2. V lost 7 bases, J lost 4 bases, and 9 bases stayed unmatched. Germline V gene data show CDR1 as SQVTM and CDR2 as ANQGSEA. The CDR3 spans 14 residues. CDR3: CSAEGTSGYNEQFF. In DNA, the CDR3 is TGCAGCGCCGAGGGCACTAGCGGATACAATGAGCAGTTCTTC.

The chain links TRBV4-1 to TRBJ2-5, with 7 bases matching TRBD1. The CDR3 covers 20 residues. V was clipped by 2 bases and J by 1 base; unmatched bases: 19. Germline assignment: CDR1 MGHRA and CDR2 YSYEKL. The CDR3 spells CASSQLTWGTGAKIQETQYF. The CDR3 DNA reads as TGCGCCAGCAGCCAATTAACCTGGGGAACAGGGGCGAAAATCCAAGAGACCCAGTACTTC.

V usage is TRBV27 and J usage is TRBJ2-7, with 9 bases aligning to TRBD2. The germline gives CDR1 MNHEY, CDR2 SMNVEV (reference sequence). The CDR3 runs to 13 residues. V shed 4 bases, J shed 6 bases, and the junction held 4 bases outside the gene matches. DNA of the CDR3: TGTGCCAGCAGTTGGACTAGCGATTTCGAGCAGTACTTC. Translation: CASSWTSDFEQYF.

The chain employs TRBV6-5 and TRBJ2-7; D not resolved. CDR1 is MNHEY and CDR2 is SVGAGI in the germline V gene. This CDR3 is built from 14 residues. V was pared by 6 bases and J by 0 bases, with 12 bases between. The CDR3 region is CASRGLQSSYEQYF. CDR3 bases: TGTGCCAGCAGGGGGTTACAGAGCTCCTACGAGCAGTACTTC.

The V call is TRBV5-6, the J call TRBJ2-1; D call uncertain. Germline CDR1 SGHDT, CDR2 YYEEEE. V dropped 5 bases and J dropped 9 bases, with 12 bases sitting between them. This CDR3 is 12 amino acids long. The CDR3 nucleotides are TGTGCCAGCAGTCCCACTTTGGGTGAGCAGTTCTTC. This sequence encodes CASSPTLGEQFF.

The CDR3 loop reads CASSLDRPSGNTIYF. CDR3 bases: TGTGCCAGCAGCTTGGACAGGCCCTCTGGAAACACCATATATTTT. The genes are TRBV13 and TRBJ1-3; 7 nucleotides align to TRBD1. This CDR3 has 15 amino acids. CDR1 is PRHDT, CDR2 FYEKMQ, per germline (reference sequence). The junction had 2 bases not matched to a gene; V was cut back by 3 bases and J by 0 bases.

V is TRBV12-5 and J is TRBJ2-5; D gene uncertain. CDR3 length equals 13 residues. Trimming stripped 1 base from V and 0 bases from J, with 3 bases between. Germline-derived CDR1 and CDR2 are LGHNT and FRNRAP. CDR3 in amino acids: CASGLDNQETQYF. CDR3 nucleotides: TGTGCTAGTGGTTTGGACAACCAAGAGACCCAGTACTTC. Looking up the rest from reference TRBV12-5 and TRBJ2-5 gives the full variable domain: DARVTQTPRHKVTEMGQEVTMRCQPILGHNTVFWYRQTMMQGLELLAYFRNRAPLDDSGMPKDRFSAEMPDATLATLKIQPSEPRDSAVYFCASGLDNQETQYFGPGTRLLVL.

CDR3 coding DNA: TGTGCCAGCAGCCCTTTATTGGGGAGCACCGGGGAGCTGTTTTTT. Protein product: CASSPLLGSTGELFF. V is TRBV5-4 and J is TRBJ2-2; D is perhaps TRBD2 (5 bases). Trimming took off 4 bases at V and 4 bases at J, with 14 bases between the two ends. From germline, CDR1 is SGHNT and CDR2 YYREEE (reference sequence). The CDR3 loop spans 15 amino acids.